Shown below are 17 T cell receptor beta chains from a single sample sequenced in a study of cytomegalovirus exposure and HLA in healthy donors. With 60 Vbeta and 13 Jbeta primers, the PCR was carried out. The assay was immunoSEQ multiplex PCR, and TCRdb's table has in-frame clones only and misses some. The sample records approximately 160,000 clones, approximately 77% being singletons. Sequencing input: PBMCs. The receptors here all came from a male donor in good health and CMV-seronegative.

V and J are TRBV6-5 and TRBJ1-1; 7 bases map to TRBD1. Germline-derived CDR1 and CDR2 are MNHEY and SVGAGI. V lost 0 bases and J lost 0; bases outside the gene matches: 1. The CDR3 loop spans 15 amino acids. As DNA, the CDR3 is TGTGCCAGCAGTTACTCCGGGACAGTGAACACTGAAGCTTTCTTT. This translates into CASSYSGTVNTEAFF.

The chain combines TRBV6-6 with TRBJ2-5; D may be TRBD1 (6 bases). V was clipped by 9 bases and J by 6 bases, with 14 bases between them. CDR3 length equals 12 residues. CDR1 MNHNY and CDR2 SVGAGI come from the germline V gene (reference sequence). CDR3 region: CASRPQGQTQYF. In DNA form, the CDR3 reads TGTGCCAGTCGACCACAGGGTCAGACCCAGTACTTC.

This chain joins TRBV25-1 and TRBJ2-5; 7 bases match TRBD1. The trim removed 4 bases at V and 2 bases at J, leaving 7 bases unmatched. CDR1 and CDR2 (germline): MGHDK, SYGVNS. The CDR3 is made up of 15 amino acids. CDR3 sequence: CASSADGTAQETQYF. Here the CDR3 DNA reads TGTGCCAGCAGTGCCGACGGGACAGCACAAGAGACCCAGTACTTC.

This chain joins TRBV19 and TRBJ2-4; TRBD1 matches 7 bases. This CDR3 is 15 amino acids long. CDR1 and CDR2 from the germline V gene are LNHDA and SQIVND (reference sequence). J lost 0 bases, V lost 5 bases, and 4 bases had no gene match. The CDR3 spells CASSLRQGAKNIQYF. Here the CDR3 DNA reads TGTGCCAGTAGTTTAAGACAGGGAGCCAAAAACATTCAGTACTTC.

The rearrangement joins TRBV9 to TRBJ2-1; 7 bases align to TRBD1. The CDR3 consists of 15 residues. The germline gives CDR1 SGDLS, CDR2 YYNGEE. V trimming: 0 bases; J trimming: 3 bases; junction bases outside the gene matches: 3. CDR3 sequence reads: CASSVAAGGYNEQFF. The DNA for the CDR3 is TGTGCCAGCAGCGTAGCGGCAGGGGGCTACAATGAGCAGTTCTTC.

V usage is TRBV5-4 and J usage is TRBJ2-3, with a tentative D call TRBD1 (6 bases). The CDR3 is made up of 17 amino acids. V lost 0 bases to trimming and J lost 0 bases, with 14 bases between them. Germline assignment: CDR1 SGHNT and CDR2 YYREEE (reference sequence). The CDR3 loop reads CASSLAPTGSSTDTQYF. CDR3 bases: TGTGCCAGCAGCTTGGCCCCGACAGGATCTAGCACAGATACGCAGTATTTT.

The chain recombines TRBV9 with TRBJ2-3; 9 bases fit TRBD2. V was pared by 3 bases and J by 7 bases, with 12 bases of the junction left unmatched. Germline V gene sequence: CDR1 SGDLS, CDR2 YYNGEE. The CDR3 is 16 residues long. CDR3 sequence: CASSAPASGASYTQYF. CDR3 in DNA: TGTGCCAGCAGCGCCCCGGCTAGCGGGGCCTCCTATACGCAGTATTTT.

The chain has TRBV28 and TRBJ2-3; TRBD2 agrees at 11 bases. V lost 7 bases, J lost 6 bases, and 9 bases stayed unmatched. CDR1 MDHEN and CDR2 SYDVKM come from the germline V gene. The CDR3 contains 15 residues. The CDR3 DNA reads TGTGCCAGCAACCTACTAGCGGGAGTCCCCGATACGCAGTATTTT. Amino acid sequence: CASNLLAGVPDTQYF.

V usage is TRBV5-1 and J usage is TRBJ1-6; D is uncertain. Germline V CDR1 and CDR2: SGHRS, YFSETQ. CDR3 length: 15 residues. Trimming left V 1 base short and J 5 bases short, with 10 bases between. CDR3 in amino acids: CASSLIGENNSPLHF. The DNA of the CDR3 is TGCGCCAGCAGCTTGATTGGGGAGAATAATTCACCCCTCCACTTT.

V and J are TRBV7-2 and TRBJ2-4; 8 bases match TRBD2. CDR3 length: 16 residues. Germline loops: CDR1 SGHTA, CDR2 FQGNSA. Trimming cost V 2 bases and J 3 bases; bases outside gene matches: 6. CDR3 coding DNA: TGTGCCAGCAGCTTACCCACTAGCGGCCACAAAAACATTCAGTACTTC. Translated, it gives CASSLPTSGHKNIQYF.

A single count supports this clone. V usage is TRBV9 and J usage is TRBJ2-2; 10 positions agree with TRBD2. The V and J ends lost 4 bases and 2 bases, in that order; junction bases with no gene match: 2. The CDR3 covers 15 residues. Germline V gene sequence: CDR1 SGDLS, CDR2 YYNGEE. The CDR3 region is CASSSSGGNTGELFF. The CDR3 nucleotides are TGTGCCAGCAGCTCTAGCGGGGGAAACACCGGGGAGCTGTTTTTT.

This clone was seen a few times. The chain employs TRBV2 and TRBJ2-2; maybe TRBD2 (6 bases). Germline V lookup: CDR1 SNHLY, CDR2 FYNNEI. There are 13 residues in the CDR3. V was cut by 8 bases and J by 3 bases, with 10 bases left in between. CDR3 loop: CASRSSDTGELFF. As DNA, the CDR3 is TGTGCCAGCCGCTCTAGCGACACCGGGGAGCTGTTTTTT. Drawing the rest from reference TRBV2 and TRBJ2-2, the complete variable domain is EPEVTQTPSHQVTQMGQEVILRCVPISNHLYFYWYRQILGQKVEFLVSFYNNEISEKSEIFDDQFSVERPDGSNFTLKIRSTKLEDSAMYFCASRSSDTGELFFGEGSRLTVL.

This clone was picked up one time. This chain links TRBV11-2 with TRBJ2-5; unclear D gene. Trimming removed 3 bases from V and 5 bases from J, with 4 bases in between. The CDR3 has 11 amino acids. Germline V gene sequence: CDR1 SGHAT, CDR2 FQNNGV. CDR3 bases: TGTGCCAGCAGCTTCGGGGAGACCCAGTACTTC. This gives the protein CASSFGETQYF. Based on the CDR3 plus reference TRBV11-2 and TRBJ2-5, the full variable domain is EAGVAQSPRYKIIEKRQSVAFWCNPISGHATLYWYQQILGQGPKLLIQFQNNGVVDDSQLPKDRFSAERLKGVDSTLKIQPAKLEDSAVYLCASSFGETQYFGPGTRLLVL.

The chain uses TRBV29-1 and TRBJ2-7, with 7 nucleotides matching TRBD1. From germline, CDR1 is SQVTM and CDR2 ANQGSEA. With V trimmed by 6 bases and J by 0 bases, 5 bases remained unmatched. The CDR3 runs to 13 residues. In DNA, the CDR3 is TGCAGCGTATCGGGACAGATCTCCTACGAGCAGTACTTC. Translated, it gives CSVSGQISYEQYF.

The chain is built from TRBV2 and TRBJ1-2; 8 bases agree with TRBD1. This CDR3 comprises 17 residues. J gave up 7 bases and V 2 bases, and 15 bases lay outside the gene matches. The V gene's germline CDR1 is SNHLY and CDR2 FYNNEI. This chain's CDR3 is CASSEFQPSRQGTGYTF. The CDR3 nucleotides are TGTGCCAGCAGTGAATTTCAACCCTCGAGACAGGGGACTGGCTACACCTTC.

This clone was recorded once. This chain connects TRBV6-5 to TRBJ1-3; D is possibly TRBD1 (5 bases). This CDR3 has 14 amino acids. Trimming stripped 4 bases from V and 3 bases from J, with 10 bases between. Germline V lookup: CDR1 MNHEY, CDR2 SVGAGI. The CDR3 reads CASSSTAIGNTIYF. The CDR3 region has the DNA TGTGCCAGCAGTTCGACAGCGATTGGAAACACCATATATTTT.

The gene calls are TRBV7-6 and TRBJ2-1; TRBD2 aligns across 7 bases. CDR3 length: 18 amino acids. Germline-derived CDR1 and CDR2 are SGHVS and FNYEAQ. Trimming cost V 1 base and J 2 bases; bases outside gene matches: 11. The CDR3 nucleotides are TGTGCCAGCAGCTTAGATCTGGCGGGAGAAGCTACCTACAATGAGCAGTTCTTC. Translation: CASSLDLAGEATYNEQFF.